The rows below give T cell receptor beta chains drawn from one sample of a study of blood T cell repertoires in COVID-19. Sequencing used immunoSEQ multiplex PCR; TCRdb keeps in-frame clones, though not all of them. The table records a few hundred thousand clones, 84% of them present only once. Sample: peripheral blood. The source is a man aged 60 to 75 with acute or convalescent COVID-19. Each CDR3 is given with its conserved first and last residue. D genes are given only for firm matches. Some rows have no size entry. The others give once, few or many, or a class for an expanded clone.

NA	TRBV13	once	TRBJ2-7	TGTGCCAGCAGCTTAGGGGCTGTCTCCTACGAGCAGTACTTC	CASSLGAVSYEQYF
NA	TRBV4-3	NA	TRBJ1-2	TGCGCCAGCAGCCAAGATCGACGGAGCGAACCGTATGGCTACACCTTC	CASSQDRRSEPYGYTF
TRBD1	TRBV4-1	NA	TRBJ2-7	TGCGCCAGCAGCCAAATGGGACAGGGGTCCTACGAGCAGTACTTC	CASSQMGQGSYEQYF
TRBD2	TRBV5-4	NA	TRBJ2-1	TGTGCCAGCAGCCCGGGGGGGTCCTCCTACAATGAGCAGTTCTTC	CASSPGGSSYNEQFF
TRBD1	TRBV4-1	NA	TRBJ1-5	TGCGCCAGCAGCCCTAAAGGACAGGACTACGCGGACGGGCAGCCCCAGCATTTT	CASSPKGQDYADGQPQHF
TRBD2	TRBV7-2	NA	TRBJ2-1	TGTGCCAGCAGCTTTGGTATCCTAGCGGGAGCCGAGGATGAGCAGTTCTTC	CASSFGILAGAEDEQFF
NA	TRBV3-1/TRBV3-2	NA	TRBJ1-1	TGTGCCAGCAGCCAAGACCCATCGAACACTGAAGCTTTCTTT	CASSQDPSNTEAFF
NA	TRBV9	once	TRBJ1-4	TGTGCCAGCAGCGTATCTGGAACAAGCGGGGAAAAACTGTTTTTT	CASSVSGTSGEKLFF
TRBD1	TRBV14	NA	TRBJ2-5	TGTGCCAGCAGCCAAGATGCAGGGGGACAGAGCCAAGAGACCCAGTACTTC	CASSQDAGGQSQETQYF
TRBD1	TRBV5-1	NA	TRBJ2-3	TGCGCCAGCAGCGACGGTAACAGGGGGCTGGATACGCAGTATTTT	CASSDGNRGLDTQYF
TRBD2	TRBV5-1	NA	TRBJ2-7	TGCGCCAGCAGCAAGGGACTAGCGGGAGGGCCGAGTGAGCAGTACTTC	CASSKGLAGGPSEQYF
NA	TRBV18	NA	TRBJ2-1	TGTGCCAGCTCACCCAACCGGGCGGGGTTGCATGAGCAGTTCTTC	CASSPNRAGLHEQFF
TRBD1	TRBV10-3	NA	TRBJ1-2	TGTGCCATCCAGGGGGCTGACTATGGCTACACCTTC	CAIQGADYGYTF
TRBD1	TRBV2	NA	TRBJ2-7	TGTGCCAGCAGTGGAGGGGGCGGCTACGAGCAGTACTTC	CASSGGGGYEQYF
NA	TRBV12-3/TRBV12-4	NA	TRBJ2-5	TGTGCCAGCAGCATCGGGAATCTGGAGACCCAGTACTTC	CASSIGNLETQYF
TRBD2	TRBV3-1/TRBV3-2	NA	TRBJ2-7	TGTGCCAGCAGCCTGGCACTGGGCGGGAGGGCCCACGAGCAGTACTTC	CASSLALGGRAHEQYF
NA	TRBV2	NA	TRBJ2-7	TGTGCCAGCAGTGAGTGGACTGCCAGCTCCTACGAGCAGTACTTC	CASSEWTASSYEQYF
NA	TRBV5-1	NA	TRBJ2-3	TGCGCCAGCAGCTTGGGTGGAGGGGGGAGGGTTACGCAGTATTTT	CASSLGGGGRVTQYF
NA	TRBV6-5	few	TRBJ2-1	TGTGCCAGCAGTTACTCGAACCAGCGCGAGCAGTTCTTC	CASSYSNQREQFF
TRBD1	TRBV11-3	NA	TRBJ1-1	TGTGCCAGCAGCTTGGGGACAGGGATGAACACTGAAGCTTTCTTT	CASSLGTGMNTEAFF
TRBD1	TRBV19	NA	TRBJ2-7	TGTGCCAGTAGTCCCGGGACAGACTACGAGCAGTACTTC	CASSPGTDYEQYF
NA	TRBV20-1	NA	TRBJ1-5	TGCAGTGCTAGTTTGGCTAGCAATCAGCCCCAGCATTTT	CSASLASNQPQHF
NA	TRBV6-5	NA	TRBJ1-4	TGTGCCAGCAGGGCCGGGGGGCAAGGAGCGGGAAAACTGTTTTTT	CASRAGGQGAGKLFF
TRBD1	TRBV2	NA	TRBJ2-5	TGTGCCAGCAGTTACTTACAGGGGGGCGAGACCCAGTACTTC	CASSYLQGGETQYF
TRBD1	TRBV11-2	once	TRBJ1-1	TGTGCCAGCAGCTCGGGACAGGGTGGAGGCACTGAAGCTTTCTTT	CASSSGQGGGTEAFF
TRBD1	TRBV6-5	NA	TRBJ2-5	TGTGCCAGCCAGGGGGACACCATACAAGAGACCCAGTACTTC	CASQGDTIQETQYF
TRBD2	TRBV27	once	TRBJ2-7	TGTGCCAGCAGTCTACCTAGCGGAGACCTCGAGCAGTACTTC	CASSLPSGDLEQYF
NA	TRBV24-1	NA	TRBJ2-2	TGTGCCACCAGTACAGGACAGTACACCGGGGAGCTGTTTTTT	CATSTGQYTGELFF
TRBD1	TRBV9	few	TRBJ2-1	TGTGCCAGCAGCCCACGTCCCGGGACAGGGAGCAGCTCCTACAATGAGCAGTTCTTC	CASSPRPGTGSSSYNEQFF
TRBD2	TRBV4-2	NA	TRBJ2-3	TGTGCCAGCAGCCAAGAAGGGGGCGGGGGGGACACAGATACGCAGTATTTT	CASSQEGGGGDTDTQYF
TRBD2	TRBV3-1/TRBV3-2	few	TRBJ2-1	TGTGCCAGCAGCCTTAGCGGGAGCTACAATGAGCAGTTCTTC	CASSLSGSYNEQFF
NA	TRBV5-1	NA	TRBJ2-7	TGCGCCAGCAGCTTGGGAGGGCAGGAGCCGACCAGCTCCTACGAGCAGTACTTC	CASSLGGQEPTSSYEQYF
NA	TRBV27	NA	TRBJ2-7	TGTGCCACCCTGGGCCGGGGTTACGAGCAGTACTTC	CATLGRGYEQYF
TRBD1	TRBV18	NA	TRBJ1-3	TGTGCCAGCTCACTACGACCGGGACAGGGGACTGGAAACACCATATATTTT	CASSLRPGQGTGNTIYF
TRBD2	TRBV19	NA	TRBJ2-3	TGTGCCAGTTCAGCGGGAGCTCATACGCAGTATTTT	CASSAGAHTQYF
NA	TRBV19	NA	TRBJ1-2	TGTGCCAGTAGTAGGGAGTACTATGGCTACACCTTC	CASSREYYGYTF
TRBD2	TRBV7-9	NA	TRBJ2-1	TGTGCCAGCAGTTTTAGCGGGAGTGGTTCCTACAATGAGCAGTTCTTC	CASSFSGSGSYNEQFF
NA	TRBV6-2/TRBV6-3	NA	TRBJ1-5	TGTGCCAGCACCCCCACGGGAAATCAGCCCCAGCATTTT	CASTPTGNQPQHF
TRBD2	TRBV19	NA	TRBJ2-2	TGTGCCACTAGACTAGCGGGAGGGACCGGGGAGCTGTTTTTT	CATRLAGGTGELFF
TRBD2	TRBV5-1	NA	TRBJ2-5	TGCGCCAGCAGCCTAAACGTAGCGGGACAAGAGACCCAGTACTTC	CASSLNVAGQETQYF
NA	TRBV18	NA	TRBJ2-5	TGTGCCAGCTCACCAGGGACACGGGAGACCCAGTACTTC	CASSPGTRETQYF
NA	TRBV28	NA	TRBJ1-3	TGTGCCAGCAGTTCAGGGTCTGCTGGAAACACCATATATTTT	CASSSGSAGNTIYF